What follows describes a single T cell receptor beta chain. The antigen is undetermined. The V segment lost 0 bases and the J segment 4 bases; nucleotides outside the gene matches: 6. Germline V gene lookup returns CDR1 MGHRA and CDR2 YSYEKL. The CDR3 has 15 residues. This sample stems from a study of CD8+ T cells in alopecia areata. Findings of the study overall: The study also sequences resident alphabeta T cells of normal skin in scalp samples. Elevated clonality characterized lesional scalp relative to normal scalp, particularly in alopecia totalis/universalis.

The authors extracted RNA and reverse transcribed it into cDNA as the sequencing template. Method: immunoSEQ multiplex PCR; TCRdb's copy keeps in-frame clones and lacks some. Of around 210,000 clones in the sample, 56% were seen once. The chain is built from TRBV4-1 and TRBJ2-7; 7 bases match TRBD2. Source material: CD8+ T cells sorted from blood. This sequence originates from a human donor in good health. DNA of the CDR3: TGCGCCAGCAGCCAAGAGGGGGGACTACCATACGAGCAGTACTTC. Its protein is CASSQEGGLPYEQYF.